The rows below give T cell receptor beta chains drawn from one sample of a study of blood T cell repertoires in COVID-19. Measured with immunoSEQ multiplex PCR; TCRdb has only the in-frame clones, and not every one. The data show about 190,000 clones, under 90% seen once. Sequencing was performed on peripheral blood. These receptors were obtained from a man aged 40-50 years with acute or convalescent COVID-19. Each CDR3 is given with its conserved first and last residue. Clone size is not always given. Where it is, it says once, few, many or a class for expanded clones.

clone_size,v_call,j_call,cdr3_aa
.,TRBV3-1/TRBV3-2,TRBJ1-4,CASSQKTGGIEKLFF
once,TRBV15,TRBJ2-3,CATSRPVRTGAPDTQYF
.,TRBV20-1,TRBJ1-2,CSASPIDRQGHGYTF
.,TRBV7-2,TRBJ1-1,CASSLAGREAFF
.,TRBV27,TRBJ1-6,CASNSGVGPHSPLHF
.,TRBV7-2,TRBJ2-6,CASSLAPGNGANVLTF
.,TRBV5-6,TRBJ1-2,CASSRQGGRGYGYTF
.,TRBV27,TRBJ2-3,CASSALSGSGGGNTQYF
once,TRBV7-8,TRBJ2-2,CASSLLAGGLGGELFF
.,TRBV7-9,TRBJ2-5,CASSSMTGILETQYF
.,TRBV27,TRBJ1-1,CASSWGRGPNTEAFF
.,TRBV7-2,TRBJ1-2,CASSAGQGGGYTF
once,TRBV4-3,TRBJ1-4,CASSRSDRTTNEKLFF
.,TRBV5-4,TRBJ1-2,CASSKNRDSNYGYTF
.,TRBV7-8,TRBJ1-6,CASSLEGAGGSPLHF
.,TRBV4-1,TRBJ2-7,CASSQEPPGTVYEQYF
.,TRBV5-6,TRBJ1-1,CASSSTGGIHTEAFF
.,TRBV6-6,TRBJ1-5,CASSYSTGGHQPQHF
.,TRBV27,TRBJ2-1,CASSLGAGLNEQFF
.,TRBV29-1,TRBJ2-4,CSVGTGATKNIQYF
.,TRBV5-8,TRBJ2-4,CASIGELTGNIQYF
.,TRBV6-1,TRBJ1-1,CASSEGRDLTEAFF
.,TRBV5-1,TRBJ2-5,CASSLYTGTGVETQYF
.,TRBV10-2,TRBJ1-1,CASNPEPLNTEAFF
once,TRBV3-1/TRBV3-2,TRBJ2-1,CASSSDRAINEQFF
few,TRBV6-5,TRBJ1-2,CASSFSTGGEGYGYTF
.,TRBV5-8,TRBJ2-3,CASSYRLGQGPEDTQYF
.,TRBV5-8,TRBJ1-2,CASSLGGTDGYTF
.,TRBV5-1,TRBJ2-3,CASSLADRGADTQYF
.,TRBV7-7,TRBJ2-3,CASSSLGPTSASTDTQYF
.,TRBV7-9,TRBJ2-7,CASSSGAYEQYF
.,TRBV28,TRBJ1-2,CASSRTGSYGYTF
.,TRBV9,TRBJ2-2,CATGGQSTGELFF
.,TRBV2,TRBJ1-2,CASSAPRGFYGYTF
.,TRBV9,TRBJ1-2,CASSVALNPGQGNYGYTF
.,TRBV30,TRBJ1-1,CAWSDRATEAFF
.,TRBV6-6,TRBJ2-1,CASSFRGGPYNEQFF
.,TRBV29-1,TRBJ2-7,CSVGDRGSYEQYF
.,TRBV15,TRBJ1-1,CATSRAQGKAFF
.,TRBV7-2,TRBJ2-1,CASSLAPLNEQFF
.,TRBV7-8,TRBJ2-7,CASSLSGGGHEQYF
.,TRBV5-1,TRBJ1-2,CASSWGGPNYGYTF
few,TRBV5-4,TRBJ2-7,CASSFQAGGSYEQYF
.,TRBV7-9,TRBJ1-4,CASSPLVDRVFSFGEKLFF
.,TRBV5-4,TRBJ1-4,CASSVRTGSNEKLFF
.,TRBV6-6,TRBJ2-5,CASSHIAAAGGPQETQYF